These T cell receptor beta chains were read from a single sample in a study of T-cell memory formation after mild COVID-19. One entry per CDR3 protein, called by TCRdb with MiXCR from the 5' RACE reads. This sample has about 610,000 distinct CDR3 sequences, with 15% to 20% found just once. Sequenced material: PBMCs or a T cell subset sorted from them (not recorded which). These receptors originate from an adult woman who had mild COVID-19 (a few samples of this study predate the infection). Cell type and time point are not known. Both conserved end residues are part of each CDR3. Fields, in order: J gene, D gene, clone size, V gene, CDR3 protein, CDR3 DNA. The D gene is left open where the match is weak. Clone size is shown for a subset of rows, as once, few, many or a class of expanded clone.

>TRBJ2-5|NA|few|TRBV2
CASRGGLRETQYF
TGTGCCAGCAGAGGGGGGCTTCGAGAGACCCAGTACTTC
>TRBJ1-5|NA|NA|TRBV7-2
CASSRGPNQPQHF
TGTGCCAGCAGCCGAGGCCCCAATCAGCCCCAGCATTTT
>TRBJ2-7|TRBD2|NA|TRBV20-1
CSARDLAGGLYEQYF
TGCAGTGCTAGGGATCTAGCGGGAGGGCTTTACGAGCAGTACTTC
>TRBJ2-7|NA|NA|TRBV19
CASRSGGPPYEQYF
TGTGCCAGTAGATCTGGGGGACCGCCCTACGAGCAGTACTTC
>TRBJ2-3|NA|NA|TRBV7-2
CARALQASTQYF
TGTGCCAGAGCTTTGCAGGCTAGCACGCAGTATTTT
>TRBJ2-3|NA|many|TRBV5-1
CASSLGSSPPDTQYF
TGCGCCAGCAGCTTAGGGAGTTCCCCCCCAGATACGCAGTATTTT
>TRBJ1-2|NA|few|TRBV30
CAFTRSPTNYGYTF
TGTGCCTTCACACGGTCACCCACTAACTATGGCTACACCTTC
>TRBJ2-7|TRBD1|NA|TRBV7-6
CASSLGDRGLYEQYF
TGTGCCAGCAGCTTAGGGGACAGGGGGCTCTACGAGCAGTACTTC
>TRBJ1-1|NA|many|TRBV12-3/TRBV12-4
CASSHGTEAFF
TGTGCCAGCAGTCACGGTACTGAAGCTTTCTTT
>TRBJ2-3|NA|NA|TRBV30
CAWSGMWGRTDTQYF
TGTGCCTGGAGTGGAATGTGGGGCCGCACAGATACGCAGTATTTT
>TRBJ2-2|NA|few|TRBV25-1
CASSQEGIVSGELFF
TGTGCCAGCAGTCAGGAGGGAATCGTCTCCGGGGAGCTGTTTTTT
>TRBJ1-1|NA|few|TRBV7-8
CASSSLVGNTEAFF
TGTGCCAGCAGCTCACTTGTAGGGAACACTGAAGCTTTCTTT
>TRBJ2-7|TRBD1|NA|TRBV30
CAWGQGFSYEQYF
TGTGCCTGGGGACAGGGATTCTCCTACGAGCAGTACTTC
>TRBJ2-3|NA|NA|TRBV29-1
CSVWFQGRGSDTQYF
TGCAGCGTTTGGTTTCAGGGGCGAGGATCAGATACGCAGTATTTT
>TRBJ2-5|NA|NA|TRBV4-3
CASSQDLGLAIQETQYF
TGCGCCAGCAGCCAAGATCTTGGGCTAGCGATTCAAGAGACCCAGTACTTC
>TRBJ2-7|NA|NA|TRBV20-1
CSARDFQGPLSYEQYF
TGCAGTGCTAGAGACTTCCAGGGGCCCCTCTCCTACGAGCAGTACTTC
>TRBJ2-1|TRBD2|NA|TRBV7-2
CASREAGVSYNEQFF
TGTGCCAGCAGAGAGGCGGGAGTATCCTACAATGAGCAGTTCTTC
>TRBJ1-2|NA|NA|TRBV20-1
CSASTGGIFGYTF
TGCAGTGCTAGTACCGGGGGTATTTTTGGCTACACCTTC
>TRBJ2-1|TRBD2|NA|TRBV5-1
CASSLGGTSGGPNEQFF
TGCGCCAGCAGCTTGGGCGGGACTAGCGGGGGGCCGAATGAGCAGTTCTTC
>TRBJ2-7|TRBD2|many|TRBV20-1
CSAISGGLSYEQYF
TGCAGTGCTATCAGCGGGGGCCTCTCCTACGAGCAGTACTTC
>TRBJ2-1|NA|NA|TRBV10-3
CAISMGGSYNEQFF
TGTGCCATCAGTATGGGTGGCTCCTACAATGAGCAGTTCTTC
>TRBJ2-3|NA|many|TRBV29-1
CSVEDGSDTQYF
TGCAGCGTTGAAGATGGCAGCGATACGCAGTATTTT
>TRBJ2-7|NA|NA|TRBV12-3/TRBV12-4
CASSFSGGQDEQYF
TGTGCCAGCAGTTTCTCAGGGGGGCAAGACGAGCAGTACTTC
>TRBJ2-7|TRBD2|NA|TRBV27
CASSPLTSGVFEQYF
TGTGCCAGCAGCCCTCTCACTAGCGGGGTCTTCGAGCAGTACTTC
>TRBJ1-5|NA|NA|TRBV6-5
CASSSVRVGWDNQPQHF
TGTGCCAGCAGTTCCGTTCGGGTTGGGTGGGACAATCAGCCCCAGCATTTT
>TRBJ2-3|NA|few|TRBV7-6
CASSLYGGAPDTQYF
TGTGCCAGCAGCTTGTATGGGGGGGCCCCAGATACGCAGTATTTT
>TRBJ1-1|NA|NA|TRBV18
CASSPPGQYDGAFF
TGTGCCAGCTCACCCCCGGGTCAATATGACGGAGCTTTCTTT
>TRBJ2-3|NA|NA|TRBV7-9
CASSLVGTFTDTQYF
TGTGCCAGCAGCTTAGTCGGGACTTTCACAGATACGCAGTATTTT
>TRBJ1-6|NA|NA|TRBV3-1
CASSQDGVHNSPLHF
TGTGCCAGCAGCCAAGACGGGGTCCATAATTCACCCCTCCACTTT
>TRBJ2-5|NA|NA|TRBV9
CASSVGGGGLQETQYF
TGTGCCAGCAGCGTAGGAGGCGGGGGCTTGCAAGAGACCCAGTACTTC
>TRBJ2-5|NA|few|TRBV5-1
CASSLQPDLPTQYF
TGCGCCAGCAGCCTGCAGCCGGACCTACCGACCCAGTACTTC
>TRBJ1-1|TRBD1|NA|TRBV12-3/TRBV12-4
CASSLKATGIEAFF
TGTGCCAGCAGTTTAAAGGCGACAGGGATTGAAGCTTTCTTT
>TRBJ2-3|NA|NA|TRBV7-3
CASSLSENAQYF
TGTGCCAGCAGCTTATCTGAGAACGCGCAGTATTTT
>TRBJ1-1|NA|few|TRBV12-3/TRBV12-4
CASTPDRLNTEAFF
TGTGCCAGCACCCCGGACAGATTAAACACTGAAGCTTTCTTT
>TRBJ1-1|NA|NA|TRBV6-5
CASRALTPDTEAFF
TGTGCCAGCAGAGCCCTGACACCCGACACTGAAGCTTTCTTT
>TRBJ1-1|NA|NA|TRBV27
CASSFKGGAYAEAFF
TGTGCCAGCAGTTTTAAGGGGGGAGCATACGCTGAAGCTTTCTTT
>TRBJ2-7|TRBD1|few|TRBV29-1
CSVISGQDPSYEQYF
TGCAGCGTTATCTCGGGACAGGACCCTTCCTACGAGCAGTACTTC
>TRBJ2-4|NA|few|TRBV7-2
CASSLAGTAKNIQYF
TGTGCCAGCAGCTTAGCCGGGACAGCCAAAAACATTCAGTACTTC
>TRBJ1-1|NA|few|TRBV12-3/TRBV12-4
CASSSLQGREAFF
TGTGCCAGCAGTTCACTGCAGGGTCGGGAAGCTTTCTTT
>TRBJ2-1|NA|few|TRBV9
CASSVAPHEQFF
TGTGCCAGCAGCGTAGCCCCACACGAGCAGTTCTTC
>TRBJ2-3|NA|few|TRBV5-4
CASSSGNLATDTQYF
TGTGCCAGCAGCTCAGGGAATTTGGCGACAGATACGCAGTATTTT
>TRBJ2-1|TRBD1|NA|TRBV20-1
CSAPTGGGNEQFF
TGCAGTGCTCCGACAGGGGGCGGCAATGAGCAGTTCTTC
>TRBJ1-5|NA|NA|TRBV4-1
CASSQGGRGTYSNQPQHF
TGCGCCAGCAGCCAAGGGGGACGGGGGACTTATAGCAATCAGCCCCAGCATTTT
>TRBJ2-1|NA|NA|TRBV30
CAWSVGLASSYNEQFF
TGTGCCTGGAGTGTTGGTCTAGCGAGCTCCTACAATGAGCAGTTCTTC
>TRBJ2-1|NA|few|TRBV12-3/TRBV12-4
CASAQLGTLSGIYNEQFF
TGTGCCAGCGCCCAGCTGGGCACCCTATCAGGTATCTACAATGAGCAGTTCTTC
>TRBJ2-1|NA|NA|TRBV7-9
CASTTGASLSEQFF
TGTGCCAGCACCACGGGGGCTAGCCTCAGTGAGCAGTTCTTC
>TRBJ2-2|TRBD2|few|TRBV24-1
CATSDRPGRSPNTGELFF
TGTGCCACCAGTGATAGACCCGGGAGGTCTCCGAACACCGGGGAGCTGTTTTTT
>TRBJ2-1|NA|NA|TRBV6-5
CASSYFQGYNEQFF
TGTGCCAGCAGTTACTTCCAGGGCTACAATGAGCAGTTCTTC
>TRBJ1-2|NA|NA|TRBV5-1
CASSLAWGGDGYTF
TGCGCCAGCAGCTTGGCGTGGGGGGGCGATGGCTACACCTTC
>TRBJ2-7|TRBD2|many|TRBV5-1
CASSLSGGSYEQYF
TGTGCCAGCAGCTTAAGCGGGGGCTCCTACGAGCAGTACTTC
>TRBJ2-1|NA|NA|TRBV6-4
CASSDSQGRREQFF
TGTGCCAGCAGTGACTCGCAGGGGAGGAGGGAGCAGTTCTTC